This T cell receptor (beta chain) appears in the sequencing data of a study of T cell responses to AZD1222 COVID-19 vaccine. Study context: Combined were second doses at about 4 or about 12 weeks. Points from the study as a whole: Along spike, vaccine-associated CD4 TCRs were found throughout, with dominance at 160-218 and 743-854. Only a handful of AZD1222 recipients, six or seven in all, had baseline seropositivity.

Assay: immunoSEQ multiplex PCR; the TCRdb copy retains only in-frame clones and omits some. The sample includes more than 100,000 clones, about 90% of them seen just once. CDR1 LNHNV and CDR2 YYDKDF come from the germline V gene (reference sequence). Between the trimmed V and J ends, which lost 4 bases and 1 base, there was a span of 14 bases. This CDR3 has 15 amino acids. Concerning this clone: Its antigen is unidentified.

Here the sequenced sample was peripheral blood, taken on day 0 of AZD1222 vaccination. V is TRBV15 and J is TRBJ2-7, with a tentative D call TRBD2 (5 bases). This receptor was taken from an adult in good health. The CDR3 DNA reads TGTGCCACCAGCATCGCAGGTGGAGGTTCCTACGAGCAGTACTTC. Protein sequence: CATSIAGGGSYEQYF.